The next 18 T cell receptor beta chains were all read from a single sample in a study of T cell responses to AZD1222 COVID-19 vaccine. TCRdb's copy holds only in-frame clones and misses some; the assay was immunoSEQ multiplex PCR. Altogether over 130,000 clones are present, 85% to 90% being singletons, with the ten largest covering 3% to 4.5%. Sample: peripheral blood, taken on day 0 of AZD1222 vaccination. All receptors derive from an adult in good health.

This chain links TRBV18 with TRBJ2-3; D may be TRBD1 or TRBD2 (5 bases each). Germline CDR1 and CDR2: KGHSH and LQKENI. This CDR3 is 12 amino acids long. The V end lost 6 bases, the J end lost 6 bases, and 10 bases lay between the germline ends. This chain's CDR3 is CASSLWGDTQYF. As DNA, the CDR3 is TGTGCCAGCTCCCTATGGGGGGATACGCAGTATTTT.

This clone was seen many times. As DNA, the CDR3 is TGTGCCAGCAGTCCCCGGATTGGAGGCGACGAGCAGTACTTC. Encoded protein: CASSPRIGGDEQYF. V gene TRBV6-2 or TRBV6-3 combines with J gene TRBJ2-7; weak D call: TRBD2 (5 bases). The CDR3 length is 14 residues. Trimming removed 5 bases from V and 5 bases from J, with 16 bases in between. CDR1 MNHEY and CDR2 SVGEGT come from the germline V gene.

This rearrangement joins TRBV6-5 to TRBJ1-1, with a possible D match to TRBD1 (6 bases). Germline loops: CDR1 MNHEY, CDR2 SVGAGI. V lost 8 bases and J 6 bases, leaving 22 bases between the germline ends. The CDR3 contains 15 residues. CDR3 loop: CASSPPHRAPAEAFF. DNA of the CDR3: TGTGCCAGCTCCCCACCCCACAGGGCTCCGGCTGAAGCTTTCTTT.

J is TRBJ2-1 and V is TRBV6-2 or TRBV6-3, with D unclear. This CDR3 contains 19 residues. Germline V gene data show CDR1 as MNHEY and CDR2 as SVGEGT. Trimming shortened V by 4 bases and J by 7 bases, and 29 bases separated the two germline ends. The CDR3, as DNA: TGTGCCAGCAGTTCGTTACGAGCTCTATTAGATTCCCTTCGGAATGAGCAGTTCTTC. This sequence encodes CASSSLRALLDSLRNEQFF.

This chain links TRBV12-3 or TRBV12-4 with TRBJ1-1, with D hard to call. V lost 2 bases and J lost 1, with 5 bases in between. The CDR3 length is 13 residues. The DNA for the CDR3 is TGTGCCAGCAGTTTAAGGGCGAACACTGAAGCTTTCTTT. Its protein is CASSLRANTEAFF.

The gene calls are TRBV12-5 and TRBJ1-1; the match to TRBD1 covers 9 bases. Germline V CDR1 and CDR2: LGHNT, FRNRAP. The CDR3 has 15 residues. V trimming: 5 bases; J trimming: 0 bases; junction bases outside the gene matches: 4. CDR3 in amino acids: CASGTDRGLNTEAFF. In DNA, the CDR3 is TGTGCTAGTGGTACCGACAGGGGGTTGAACACTGAAGCTTTCTTT.

This clone has more than one count but fewer than ten. The V gene is TRBV2, the J gene TRBJ1-2; D remains ambiguous. With 6 bases removed from V and 11 bases from J, the gap between germline ends came to 13 bases. CDR3 length equals 11 residues. Germline values: CDR1 SNHLY, CDR2 FYNNEI. CDR3 nucleotide sequence: TGTGCCAGCAGCGTCGGTGGGATTTACACCTTC. Translation gives CASSVGGIYTF.

This clone has only a few counts. V and J are TRBV12-3 or TRBV12-4 and TRBJ2-3; unclear D gene. Trimming left V 2 bases short and J 6 bases short, with 3 bases between. This CDR3 is built from 11 residues. CDR3 bases: TGTGCCAGCAGTTTACAGGATACGCAGTATTTT. Translating it yields CASSLQDTQYF.

This chain connects TRBV10-3 to TRBJ2-1, with TRBD1 identical over 7 bases. The CDR3 totals 15 residues. Trimming at V came to 0 bases and at J to 6 bases, leaving 5 bases not matched to a gene. Germline assignment: CDR1 ENHRY and CDR2 SYGVKD. The CDR3 coding sequence is TGTGCCATCAGTGAGTCTCTAGACAGGGCCAATGAGCAGTTCTTC. It encodes CAISESLDRANEQFF.

The V gene is TRBV4-1, the J gene TRBJ2-7, with D unresolved. The germline V gene has CDR1 MGHRA and CDR2 YSYEKL. The CDR3 is 14 residues long. V dropped 5 bases and J dropped 4 bases, with 15 bases sitting between them. The CDR3 loop reads CASSTPIAAYEQYF. CDR3 coding DNA: TGCGCCAGCAGCACCCCCATAGCTGCTTACGAGCAGTACTTC.

The chain is built from TRBV30 and TRBJ1-3; D is perhaps TRBD1 (5 bases). Germline values: CDR1 GTSNPN, CDR2 SVGIG (reference sequence). V was cut by 2 bases and J by 2 bases, with 13 bases left in between. The CDR3 contains 15 residues. CDR3 region: CAWSTRRGTGNTIYF. Here the CDR3 DNA reads TGTGCCTGGAGTACTCGAAGGGGAACTGGAAACACCATATATTTT.

This chain connects TRBV9 to TRBJ2-7; unclear D gene. The CDR3 is made up of 13 amino acids. Germline-derived CDR1 and CDR2 are SGDLS and YYNGEE. The ends were cut back, 0 bases at V and 4 bases at J, with 8 bases in the middle. The CDR3 bases are TGTGCCAGCAGCGTAGCTTTGGGGTACGAGCAGTACTTC. It encodes CASSVALGYEQYF.

This clone was seen once. The V call is TRBV13, the J call TRBJ2-1; 13 bases line up with TRBD2. CDR3 length: 15 residues. Germline-derived CDR1 and CDR2 are PRHDT and FYEKMQ (reference sequence). V shed 8 bases, J shed 7 bases, and the junction held 8 bases outside the gene matches. CDR3 sequence (DNA): TGTGCCAGCCTGACTAGCGGGAGGCCGGTGAATGAGCAGTTCTTC. This sequence encodes CASLTSGRPVNEQFF. Complete variable domain (other parts from reference TRBV13 and TRBJ2-1): AAGVIQSPRHLIKEKRETATLKCYPIPRHDTVYWYQQGPGQDPQFLISFYEKMQSDKGSIPDRFSAQQFSDYHSELNMSSLELGDSALYFCASLTSGRPVNEQFFGPGTRLTVL.

J is TRBJ2-7 and V is TRBV6-1, with a weak D call TRBD1 (5 bases). This CDR3 comprises 14 residues. V was cut by 0 bases and J by 2 bases, with 8 bases left in between. Germline CDR1 reads MNHNS; CDR2 reads SASEGT. The CDR3 loop reads CASSEALDTYEQYF. The CDR3 DNA reads as TGTGCCAGCAGTGAAGCTTTGGACACCTACGAGCAGTACTTC.

This clone turned up a few times. The chain is built from TRBV5-4 and TRBJ2-5; 8 positions agree with TRBD1. Germline CDR1 reads SGHNT; CDR2 reads YYREEE (reference sequence). CDR3 length: 14 amino acids. V dropped 1 base and J dropped 5; count of bases not matched to a gene: 4. The DNA for the CDR3 is TGTGCCAGCAGCTTGAGGCCAGGGGGCGAGACCCAGTACTTC. It encodes CASSLRPGGETQYF.

The J gene is TRBJ1-5, the V gene TRBV24-1; tentatively, D is TRBD1 (5 bases). This CDR3 has 13 residues. CDR1 and CDR2 from the germline V gene are KGHDR and SFDVKD. The ends were cut back, 5 bases at V and 5 bases at J, with 9 bases in the middle. The DNA for the CDR3 is TGTGCCACCAGTGCCGGGGCAGATCAGCCCCAGCATTTT. Its translation is CATSAGADQPQHF.

The rearrangement joins TRBV29-1 to TRBJ2-1, with D perhaps given as TRBD1 or TRBD2 (6 bases each). Germline-derived CDR1 and CDR2 are SQVTM and ANQGSEA. V was trimmed by 8 bases and J by 6 bases, leaving 20 bases between them. This CDR3 is 14 amino acids long. The CDR3 DNA reads TGCAGCCTCAGCCCGGGGGCCGGCACCAATGAGCAGTTCTTC. This sequence encodes CSLSPGAGTNEQFF.

The V and J genes are TRBV7-2 and TRBJ2-5; D is unclear. The germline V and J ends were trimmed by 7 bases and 7 bases, with 19 bases remaining between them. The CDR3 runs 14 residues. Germline CDR1 reads SGHTA; CDR2 reads FQGNSA. The CDR3 nucleotides read TGTGCCAGCACCCAACCAAGCAGTGCCGGGACCCAGTACTTC. Protein sequence: CASTQPSSAGTQYF. The complete variable domain, with remaining parts taken from reference TRBV7-2 and TRBJ2-5, reads GAGVSQSPSNKVTEKGKDVELRCDPISGHTALYWYRQSLGQGLEFLIYFQGNSAPDKSGLPSDRFSAERTGGSVSTLTIQRTQQEDSAVYLCASTQPSSAGTQYFGPGTRLLVL.